These 13 T cell receptor beta chains originate from one sample sequenced in a study of T cell changes during pregnancy in multiple sclerosis. Only in-frame clones appear in the TCRdb table, and some are missing; sequencing was by immunoSEQ multiplex PCR. This sample carries tens of thousands of clones, roughly 91% of them seen once, and the ten largest clones take about 0.41%. Sequences were derived from CD4+ T cells from peripheral blood mononuclear cells, sampled in the second trimester of pregnancy. The source is a female donor with multiple sclerosis, enrolled in a pregnancy study.

The rearrangement joins TRBV2 to TRBJ2-5, with TRBD1 matching over 8 bases. The CDR3 sequence is 12 residues long. Germline loops: CDR1 SNHLY, CDR2 FYNNEI. The junction had 6 bases not matched to a gene; V was cut back by 11 bases and J by 4 bases. CDR3 amino acids: CAGQGAAETQYF. CDR3 DNA sequence: TGTGCCGGACAGGGCGCGGCAGAGACCCAGTACTTC.

The chain uses TRBV5-1 and TRBJ2-3, with 9 bases that match TRBD1. From germline, CDR1 is SGHRS and CDR2 YFSETQ. The CDR3 is 18 residues long. Unmatched junction bases numbered 15, after V lost 3 bases and J lost 4 bases. This chain's CDR3 is CASSSGGVGTGLPDTQYF. Here the CDR3 DNA reads TGCGCCAGCAGCTCGGGAGGCGTGGGGACAGGGTTACCAGATACGCAGTATTTT.

V usage is TRBV5-5 and J usage is TRBJ1-1; D unclear. V dropped 7 bases and J dropped 0 bases, with 10 bases sitting between them. CDR1 is SGHKS, CDR2 YYEKEE, per germline (reference sequence). This CDR3 has 13 residues. CDR3 protein: CASYWAMNTEAFF. Written as DNA, the CDR3 is TGTGCCAGCTACTGGGCCATGAACACTGAAGCTTTCTTT. Together with reference TRBV5-5 and TRBJ1-1, the CDR3 gives the full variable domain: DAGVTQSPTHLIKTRGQQVTLRCSPISGHKSVSWYQQVLGQGPQFIFQYYEKEERGRGNFPDRFSARQFPNYSSELNVNALLLGDSALYLCASYWAMNTEAFFGQGTRLTVV.

The chain is built from TRBV28 and TRBJ1-1, with 7 bases that match TRBD1. The CDR3 length is 15 residues. The J segment lost 1 base and the V segment lost 6 bases, leaving 8 bases of the junction unmatched. Looked up from germline, CDR1 is MDHEN and CDR2 is SYDVKM. In nucleotides, the CDR3 is TGTGCCAGCAGCCCCTACAGGGGTTCGAACACTGAAGCTTTCTTT. The encoded protein is CASSPYRGSNTEAFF.

This rearrangement joins TRBV5-1 to TRBJ2-7, with 7 bases that match TRBD2. The CDR3 is 13 amino acids. The J segment lost 6 bases and the V segment lost 0 bases, leaving 3 bases of the junction unmatched. CDR1 and CDR2 from the germline V gene are SGHRS and YFSETQ. CDR3 protein: CASSLGREGEQYF. The DNA of the CDR3 is TGCGCCAGCAGCTTGGGCAGGGAGGGCGAGCAGTACTTC.

CDR3 protein: CASGTGGNYGYTF. DNA for the CDR3: TGTGCCTCCGGCACAGGGGGCAACTATGGCTACACCTTC. This chain uses TRBV6-5 with TRBJ1-2; 9 bases match TRBD1. CDR3 length: 13 amino acids. Germline loops: CDR1 MNHEY, CDR2 SVGAGI. Losses at the gene ends were 11 bases for V and 2 bases for J; bases not matched to a gene: 6.

The CDR3 nucleotides read TGCGCCAGCAGCTTGCAGGACAATGAGCAGTTCTTC. Its protein is CASSLQDNEQFF. The J gene is TRBJ2-1, the V gene TRBV5-1; D not certain. The CDR3 runs to 12 residues. V lost 1 base to trimming and J lost 5 bases, with 4 bases between them. CDR1 and CDR2 from the germline V gene are SGHRS and YFSETQ. Looking up the rest from reference TRBV5-1 and TRBJ2-1 gives the full variable domain: KAGVTQTPRYLIKTRGQQVTLSCSPISGHRSVSWYQQTPGQGLQFLFEYFSETQRNKGNFPGRFSGRQFSNSRSEMNVSTLELGDSALYLCASSLQDNEQFFGPGTRLTVL.

The V gene is TRBV30, the J gene TRBJ2-2; D gene uncertain. Germline V lookup: CDR1 GTSNPN, CDR2 SVGIG (reference sequence). With 4 bases removed from V and 8 bases from J, the gap between germline ends came to 20 bases. The length of the CDR3 is 15 residues. CDR3 region: CAWKPRTITAGELFF. CDR3 DNA: TGTGCCTGGAAACCACGAACCATCACCGCGGGGGAGCTGTTTTTT.

This chain joins TRBV25-1 and TRBJ1-2, with 12 bases lining up with TRBD1. Germline lookup yields CDR1 MGHDK and CDR2 SYGVNS. CDR3 size: 16 residues. The V and J ends lost 2 bases and 4 bases, in that order; junction bases with no gene match: 5. CDR3 loop: CASSETGTGGFYGYTF. CDR3 nucleotide sequence: TGTGCCAGCAGTGAAACGGGGACAGGGGGCTTCTATGGCTACACCTTC.

The table lists this clone with a count of one. V gene TRBV5-1 combines with J gene TRBJ1-1; TRBD1 might be the D (5 bases). The CDR3 is 14 amino acids. V was clipped by 3 bases and J by 5 bases, with 14 bases between them. CDR1 SGHRS and CDR2 YFSETQ come from the germline V gene. The CDR3 region is CASSYTEGTTEAFF. CDR3 in DNA: TGCGCCAGCAGCTACACGGAGGGGACGACTGAAGCTTTCTTT.

The chain employs TRBV7-6 and TRBJ2-1; D perhaps matches TRBD1 (6 bases). Looked up from germline, CDR1 is SGHVS and CDR2 is FNYEAQ. V dropped 1 base and J dropped 5 bases, with 6 bases sitting between them. This CDR3 comprises 13 residues. CDR3 coding DNA: TGTGCCAGCAGCTTAGGGGGGCACAATGAGCAGTTCTTC. Its protein product is CASSLGGHNEQFF.

V is TRBV19 and J is TRBJ1-1, with D unresolved. This CDR3 has 14 amino acids. V was clipped by 9 bases and J by 2 bases, with 16 bases between them. Germline CDR1 LNHDA, CDR2 SQIVND (reference sequence). CDR3 nucleotides: TGTGCCAGCTTCTCTTTTATTAAAAACACTGAAGCTTTCTTT. Its protein is CASFSFIKNTEAFF.

J is TRBJ2-2 and V is TRBV7-3; D is possibly TRBD1 (6 bases). This CDR3 comprises 16 residues. Per germline, CDR1 SGHTA and CDR2 FQGTGA. V was shortened by 5 bases and J by 4 bases, with 17 bases between the two germline ends. CDR3 protein: CASSHSGTRTTGELFF. Here the CDR3 DNA reads TGTGCCAGCAGCCATTCCGGGACACGGACCACCGGGGAGCTGTTTTTT.